This T cell receptor beta chain is drawn from a study of cytomegalovirus exposure and HLA in healthy donors. Background on the study: When 398 donors were genotyped, approximately 80% of them were found to fall in the Caucasian-associated ancestry cluster. Study outcomes and limitations: Per published accounts, TCR beta sequences correctly predicted the HLA-A and HLA-B alleles of most subjects. Owing to their indistinguishability, certain V segments, notably TRBV6-2 and TRBV6-3, were excluded.

On this clone: Its antigen remains unidentified.

The PCR used 60 Vbeta and 13 Jbeta primers. Original data processing: The authors later counted 70 million to 85 million unique TCR beta chains, roughly 11 million of them shared. Profiling relied on immunoSEQ multiplex PCR, and the TCRdb table lists in-frame clones only, not all of them. V and J calls and clone size are those listed in that table; D and trimming were worked out from the DNA. The table records more than 80,000 clones, 65% to 85% of them present only once. CDR3 length: 14 amino acids. Germline V lookup: CDR1 MGHRA, CDR2 YSYEKL. V lost 1 base to trimming and J lost 0 bases, with 3 bases between them.

The sample taken for sequencing was PBMCs. This chain connects TRBV4-1 to TRBJ2-2; D call uncertain. The sequence came from a girl aged 2-9 years in good health and CMV-seropositive. The CDR3 reads CASSQGPNTGELFF. CDR3 bases: TGCGCCAGCAGCCAAGGGCCGAACACCGGGGAGCTGTTTTTT.